In its sample, the clone carrying this TCR beta chain was seen once. Its antigen is still unknown. The junction differs from germline at one of its ends, possibly a read error. The template, about 500 ng total RNA, yielded TCR beta cDNA made with a constant-region primer. Sequencing libraries for TCR beta derived from three nested multiplex PCR rounds that used slightly modified ARM-PCR. A single record per CDR3 protein comes from TCRdb applying MiXCR to the multiplex PCR reads. In the table there are almost 45,000 distinct CDR3 sequences, roughly 80% of which are singletons. It was from about 19-30 mg of unsorted bulk tissue that RNA and DNA were co-extracted. This record comes from a study of tumor-infiltrating lymphocytes in primary liver carcinoma. Overall study: The patient population consisted of men and women between 30 and 69 years of age. Study-level points and caveats: Relative to tumor region pairs, the tumor-adjacent and tumor-blood pairs showed overlap that was lower. It was in tumors, not blood, that the top-250-clone fraction was significantly higher (p = 0.039).

The sample was tumor-adjacent normal liver tissue. The sequence derives from a woman under 40 with primary liver carcinoma and hepatitis B virus infection.

CDR3 sequence: CASSQEEMAVAQYF. CDR3 coding DNA: TGCGCAAGCAGCCAAGAAGAGATGGCCGTGGCCCAGTACTTC. This chain joins TRBV4-1 and TRBJ2-5; D not certain. The CDR3 sequence is 14 residues long. CDR1 is MGHRA and CDR2 is YSYEKL in the germline V gene.